This passage covers 6 T cell receptor beta chains from one sample sequenced in a study. The sorted Tregs were CD4+CD25+CD127-/low cells. MiXCR, applied by TCRdb to the 5' RACE reads, yields one record per CDR3 protein. The sample yields over 9,500 distinct CDR3 sequences, around 28% seen once. The sequenced sample consisted of Tregs sorted from a lymph node. These receptors were taken from a female donor with breast cancer.

To note about this clonotype: This clone may be a read error of a much larger clone one base away. V and J are TRBV4-1 and TRBJ2-1, with a weak D call TRBD2 (5 bases). V shed 4 bases and J shed 7 bases, with 17 bases lying between them. CDR1 and CDR2 from the germline V gene are MGHRA and YSYEKL. This CDR3 contains 15 residues. The CDR3: CASSPLSERRNEQFF. As DNA, the CDR3 is TGCGCCAGCAGCCCTTTATCTGAGAGGAGGAATGAGCAGTTCTTC.

This clonotype is medium-sized (0.01 to 0.1%) within its sample. This sequence joins TRBV7-9 and TRBJ2-1; D is possibly TRBD2 (6 bases). CDR3 size: 14 residues. Per germline, CDR1 SEHNR and CDR2 FQNEAQ (reference sequence). Trimming shortened V by 6 bases and J by 5 bases, and 14 bases separated the two germline ends. Here the CDR3 reads CASSGLNNNNEQFF. The CDR3 nucleotides read TGTGCCAGCAGTGGACTAAACAACAACAATGAGCAGTTCTTC.

In the case of this clonotype: This may arise from a read error, as a much more abundant clone is one base away. The chain couples TRBV12-3 or TRBV12-4 to TRBJ2-1; D is perhaps TRBD1 (6 bases). CDR3 size: 14 residues. The CDR3 region has the DNA TGTGCCGGCAGTTTCAGGGCAGGGGACAATGAGCAGTTCTTC. It specifies CAGSFRAGDNEQFF.

V usage is TRBV20-1 and J usage is TRBJ2-3, with 7 bases lining up with TRBD2. V lost 0 bases and J lost 6; bases outside the gene matches: 12. CDR1 and CDR2 from the germline V gene are DFQATT and SNEGSKA (reference sequence). The CDR3 is made up of 16 amino acids. CDR3 DNA sequence: TGCAGTGCTAGAGATCGTCTGCGGGGGAGGGCGGATACGCAGTATTTT. Its protein is CSARDRLRGRADTQYF.

This clonotype was observed many times. The V and J genes are TRBV7-9 and TRBJ2-4; D gene uncertain. The CDR3 loop spans 15 amino acids. Between the trimmed V and J ends, which lost 2 bases and 1 base, there was a span of 9 bases. CDR1 is SEHNR and CDR2 is FQNEAQ in the germline V gene (reference sequence). The chain's CDR3 is CASSLKSEAKNIQYF. DNA for the CDR3: TGTGCCAGCAGCTTAAAGAGTGAGGCCAAAAACATTCAGTACTTC.

This clonotype is termed medium-sized. The rearrangement joins TRBV27 to TRBJ1-2; D uncertain. V gave up 6 bases and J gave up 4 bases, with 15 bases separating them. The CDR3 is made up of 14 amino acids. CDR1 and CDR2 (germline): MNHEY, SMNVEV (reference sequence). The CDR3 region has the DNA TGTGCCAGCAGCCCCGGTTATGGGATCTATGGCTACACCTTC. Its translation is CASSPGYGIYGYTF.